These 6 T cell receptor beta chains share one sample of origin, sequenced in a study of blood T cell repertoires in COVID-19. Profiled with immunoSEQ multiplex PCR; TCRdb holds only in-frame clones, not every one. The sample has over 300,000 clones, 70% to 90% seen once. The sample comprised peripheral blood. Receptors were obtained from a young man who had recovered from COVID-19.

The chain joins TRBV18 to TRBJ2-2, with D possibly being TRBD2 (6 bases). V was cut by 0 bases and J by 4 bases, with 12 bases left in between. The CDR3 contains 16 residues. CDR1 and CDR2 from the germline V gene are KGHSH and LQKENI. The CDR3 reads CASSPPVRGGTGELFF. The CDR3 nucleotides are TGTGCCAGCTCACCACCGGTCCGGGGAGGCACCGGGGAGCTGTTTTTT.

The CDR3 region is CASSPAGTGGLDEQFF. CDR3 in DNA: TGTGCCAGCTCACCGGCAGGGACAGGGGGCTTGGATGAGCAGTTCTTC. This sequence joins TRBV18 and TRBJ2-1; TRBD1 matches 12 bases. The CDR3 length is 16 residues. Trimming took 3 bases from V and 8 from J; bases not matched to a gene: 8. In germline, CDR1 is KGHSH, CDR2 LQKENI.

The CDR3 region has the DNA TGTGCCAGCAGTCCGGGACAGGGGGGCGAGCAGTACTTC. This gives the protein CASSPGQGGEQYF. The rearrangement uses TRBV2 and TRBJ2-7, with 11 bases that match TRBD1. Per the germline V gene, CDR1 is SNHLY and CDR2 is FYNNEI. V trimming: 5 bases; J trimming: 6 bases; junction bases outside the gene matches: 3. The CDR3 totals 13 residues.

This clone is a singleton in its sample. The gene calls are TRBV7-9 and TRBJ2-3, with a weak D call TRBD2 (6 bases). The CDR3 runs to 12 residues. V lost 5 bases and J 5 bases, leaving 8 bases between the germline ends. Germline V gene sequence: CDR1 SEHNR, CDR2 FQNEAQ (reference sequence). The CDR3 loop reads CASSPGGDTQYF. CDR3 nucleotide sequence: TGTGCCAGCAGCCCCGGGGGAGATACGCAGTATTTT.

This clone was counted once. The chain has TRBV10-1 and TRBJ2-7; 7 nucleotides match TRBD2. The junction had 9 bases not matched to a gene; V was cut back by 3 bases and J by 1 base. The CDR3 has 16 amino acids. The V gene's germline CDR1 is WNHNN and CDR2 SYGVQD (reference sequence). The CDR3 spells CASSDPSASGSYEQYF. The CDR3 bases are TGCGCCAGCAGTGACCCCTCCGCTAGCGGATCCTACGAGCAGTACTTC.

This chain links TRBV11-2 with TRBJ1-1; D gene ambiguous. Germline CDR1 and CDR2: SGHAT and FQNNGV. Trimming removed 7 bases at V and 0 bases at J, with 12 bases between. CDR3 length: 14 amino acids. The CDR3 reads CASTWAAMNTEAFF. The DNA for the CDR3 is TGTGCCAGCACTTGGGCAGCCATGAACACTGAAGCTTTCTTT.